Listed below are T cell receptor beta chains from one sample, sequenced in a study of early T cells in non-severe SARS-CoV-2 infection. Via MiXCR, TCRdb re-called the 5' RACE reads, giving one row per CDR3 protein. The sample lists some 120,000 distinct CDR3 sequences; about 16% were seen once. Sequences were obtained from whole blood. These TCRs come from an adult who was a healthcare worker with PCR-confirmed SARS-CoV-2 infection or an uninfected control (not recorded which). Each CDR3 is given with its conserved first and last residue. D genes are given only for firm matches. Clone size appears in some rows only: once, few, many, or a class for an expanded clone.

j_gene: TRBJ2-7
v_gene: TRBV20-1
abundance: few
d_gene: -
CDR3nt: TGCAGTGCCTCAGATCGCCTAGCTAACCACGAGCAGTACTTC
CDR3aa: CSASDRLANHEQYF

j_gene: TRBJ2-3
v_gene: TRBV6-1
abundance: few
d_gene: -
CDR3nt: TGTGCCAGCAGTGAAGTGGAGGAAGATACGCAGTATTTT
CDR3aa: CASSEVEEDTQYF

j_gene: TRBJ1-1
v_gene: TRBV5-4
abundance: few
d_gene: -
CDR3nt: TGTGCCAGCAGCTTGACGGGTGTACCGAACACTGAAGCTTTCTTT
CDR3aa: CASSLTGVPNTEAFF

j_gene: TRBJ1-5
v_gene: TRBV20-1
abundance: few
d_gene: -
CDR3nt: TGCAGTGCTAGAGAATACGGTAATAGCAATCAGCCCCAGCATTTT
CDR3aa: CSAREYGNSNQPQHF

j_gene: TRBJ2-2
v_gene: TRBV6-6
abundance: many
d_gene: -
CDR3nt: TGTGCCAGCAGTTCCCTTTCCAGGAACACCGGGGAGCTGTTTTTT
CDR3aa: CASSSLSRNTGELFF

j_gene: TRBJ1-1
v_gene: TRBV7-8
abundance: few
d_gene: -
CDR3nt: TGTGCCAGCAGTCCCCTGGCTGGGGGAGGGGGTGAAGCTTTCTTT
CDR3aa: CASSPLAGGGGEAFF

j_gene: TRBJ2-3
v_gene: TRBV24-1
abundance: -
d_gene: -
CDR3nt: TGTGCCACCAGTGGAACAGGTAACACAGATACGCAGTATTTT
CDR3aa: CATSGTGNTDTQYF

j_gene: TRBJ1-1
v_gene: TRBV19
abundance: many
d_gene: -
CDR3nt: TGTGCCAGTAGTATTATGGTGAACACTGAAGCTTTCTTT
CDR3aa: CASSIMVNTEAFF

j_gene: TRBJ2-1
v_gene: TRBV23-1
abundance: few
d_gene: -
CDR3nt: TGCAGGGCCTTGGATGAGCAGTTCTTC
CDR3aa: CRALDEQFF

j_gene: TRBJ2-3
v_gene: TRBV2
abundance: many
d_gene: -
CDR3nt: TGTGCCAGCAGTGTGGGCCCAGATACGCAGTATTTT
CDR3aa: CASSVGPDTQYF

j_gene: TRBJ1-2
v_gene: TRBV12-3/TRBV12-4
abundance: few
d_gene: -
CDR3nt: TGTGCCAGCAGTCAAGTTGGCGGCTATGGCTACACCTTC
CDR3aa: CASSQVGGYGYTF

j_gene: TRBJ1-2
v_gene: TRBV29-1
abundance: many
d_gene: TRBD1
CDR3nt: TGCAGCGTAACTTACGGGACAGCGTATGGCTACACCTTC
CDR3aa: CSVTYGTAYGYTF

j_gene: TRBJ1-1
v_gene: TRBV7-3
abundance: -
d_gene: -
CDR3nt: TGTGCCAGCAGCTTAGGGCCCCCGAACACTGAAGCTTTCTTT
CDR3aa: CASSLGPPNTEAFF

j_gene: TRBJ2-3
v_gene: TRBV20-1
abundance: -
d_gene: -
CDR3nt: TGCAGTGCTGGCTTAGGGGATACGCAGTATTTT
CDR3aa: CSAGLGDTQYF

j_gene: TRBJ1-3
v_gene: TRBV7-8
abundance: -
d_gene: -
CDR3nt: TGTGCCAGCAGCGCGAGTCCAGTGACAGGAAACACCATATATTTT
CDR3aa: CASSASPVTGNTIYF

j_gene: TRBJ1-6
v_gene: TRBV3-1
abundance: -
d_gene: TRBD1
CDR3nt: TGTGCCAGCAGTGCGAGACAGGGCGGCTCACCCCTCCACTTT
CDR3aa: CASSARQGGSPLHF

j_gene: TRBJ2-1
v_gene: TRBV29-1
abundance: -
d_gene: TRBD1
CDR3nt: TGCAGCGTTGACAGGGGGCTCACTGAGCAGTTCTTC
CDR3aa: CSVDRGLTEQFF

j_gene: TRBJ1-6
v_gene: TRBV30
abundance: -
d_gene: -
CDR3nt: TGTGCCTGGACCCCGCAGGGGATCAATTCACCCCTCCACTTT
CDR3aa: CAWTPQGINSPLHF

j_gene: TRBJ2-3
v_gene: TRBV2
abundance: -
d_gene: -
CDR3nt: TGTGCCAGCAAACGAAAGGTAGCTAGCACAGATACGCAGTATTTT
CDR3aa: CASKRKVASTDTQYF

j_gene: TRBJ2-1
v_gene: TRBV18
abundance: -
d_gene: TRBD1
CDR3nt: TGTGCCAGCTCACCGAAAACAGGGGGCGGTGAGCAGTTCTTC
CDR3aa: CASSPKTGGGEQFF

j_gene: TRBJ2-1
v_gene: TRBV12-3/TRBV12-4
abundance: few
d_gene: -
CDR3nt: TGTGCCAGCAGCACGGAGCGGGTCTCCTACAATGAGCAGTTCTTC
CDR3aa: CASSTERVSYNEQFF

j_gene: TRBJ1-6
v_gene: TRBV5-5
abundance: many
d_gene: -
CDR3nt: TGTGCCAGCAGCTCCGGACAGAGCTCCTATAATTCACCCCTCCACTTT
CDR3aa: CASSSGQSSYNSPLHF

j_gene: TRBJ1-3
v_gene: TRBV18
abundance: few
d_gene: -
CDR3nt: TGTGCCAGCTCACCCCAAGAGTACTCTGGAAACACCATATATTTT
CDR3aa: CASSPQEYSGNTIYF

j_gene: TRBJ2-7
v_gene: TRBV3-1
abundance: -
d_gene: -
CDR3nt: TGTGCCAGCAGCCAAGACGGGGGCACAGGGGCTCCTACCTACGAGCAGTACTTC
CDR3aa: CASSQDGGTGAPTYEQYF

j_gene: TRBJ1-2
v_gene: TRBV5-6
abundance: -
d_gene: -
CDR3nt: TGTGCCAGCAGTTCCGTCGGGGCCAACTATGGCTACACCTTC
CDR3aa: CASSSVGANYGYTF

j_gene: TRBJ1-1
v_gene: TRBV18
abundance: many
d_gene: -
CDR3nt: TGTGCCAGCTCACCACGCAGAGCAACTGAAGCTTTCTTT
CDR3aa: CASSPRRATEAFF

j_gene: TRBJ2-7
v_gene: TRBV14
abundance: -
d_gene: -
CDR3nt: TGTGCCAGCAGCCAAGTTCTTTATTACGAGCAGTACTTC
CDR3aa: CASSQVLYYEQYF

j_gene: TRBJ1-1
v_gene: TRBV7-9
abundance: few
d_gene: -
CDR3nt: TGTGCCAGCAGCTTAGATGGTAGGGCTGAAGCTTTCTTT
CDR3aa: CASSLDGRAEAFF

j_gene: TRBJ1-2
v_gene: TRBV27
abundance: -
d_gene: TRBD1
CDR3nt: TGTGCCAGCAGCGGGGGAGGGGGCCCCTATGGCTACACCTTC
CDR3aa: CASSGGGGPYGYTF

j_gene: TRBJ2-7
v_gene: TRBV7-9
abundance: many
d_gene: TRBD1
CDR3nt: TGTGCCAGCAGCCCCCTACAGGGGTCCGAGCAGTACTTC
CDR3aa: CASSPLQGSEQYF

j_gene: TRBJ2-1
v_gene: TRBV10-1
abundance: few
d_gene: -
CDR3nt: TGCGCCAGCAGTGAACCGGGACACGTTCATAGGAATGAGCAGTTCTTC
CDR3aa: CASSEPGHVHRNEQFF

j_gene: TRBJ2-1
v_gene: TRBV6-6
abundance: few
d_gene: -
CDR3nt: TGTGCCAGCAGTGGATCCCGGGATTTCTCCTACAATGAGCAGTTCTTC
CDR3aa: CASSGSRDFSYNEQFF

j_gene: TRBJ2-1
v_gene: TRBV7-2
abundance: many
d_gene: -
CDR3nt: TGTGCCAGCAGCCTCCTTGGACCCACCCAGCAGTTCTTC
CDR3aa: CASSLLGPTQQFF

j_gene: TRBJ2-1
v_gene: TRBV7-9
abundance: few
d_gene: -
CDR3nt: TGTGCCAGCAGCCCGGACAATGAGCAGTTCTTC
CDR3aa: CASSPDNEQFF

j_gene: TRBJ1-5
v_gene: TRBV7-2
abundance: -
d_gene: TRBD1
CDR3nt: TGTGCCAGCAGCCTACAGGGGAACCCTGGTAGGAAAGTCGAGCCCCAGCATTTT
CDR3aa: CASSLQGNPGRKVEPQHF

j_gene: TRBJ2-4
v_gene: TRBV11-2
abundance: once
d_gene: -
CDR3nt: TGTGCCAGCAGCTTTGGGCTAGCTCACGCCCCAGCCAAAAACATTCAGTACTTC
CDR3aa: CASSFGLAHAPAKNIQYF

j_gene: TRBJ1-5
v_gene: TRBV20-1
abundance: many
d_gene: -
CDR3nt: TGCAGTGCTCGCGACTGGGGCAATCAGCCCCAGCATTTT
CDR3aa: CSARDWGNQPQHF

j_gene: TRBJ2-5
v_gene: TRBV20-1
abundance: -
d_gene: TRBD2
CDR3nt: TGCAGTGCTAGAGCGGGGGGGGTGAAGACCCAGTACTTC
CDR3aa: CSARAGGVKTQYF

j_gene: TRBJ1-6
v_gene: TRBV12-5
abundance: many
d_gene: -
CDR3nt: TGTGCTAGTGGTTCACCGACAGCGGGGAGCAATTCACCCCTCCACTTT
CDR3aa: CASGSPTAGSNSPLHF

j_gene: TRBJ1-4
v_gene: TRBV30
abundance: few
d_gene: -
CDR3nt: TGTGCCTGGAGTGTACGGTGGATGGAAAAACTGTTTTTT
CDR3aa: CAWSVRWMEKLFF

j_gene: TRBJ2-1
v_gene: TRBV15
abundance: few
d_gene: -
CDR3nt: TGTGCCACCAGCAGAGATTTGGCCACCCTTGGGCAGTTCTTC
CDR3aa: CATSRDLATLGQFF

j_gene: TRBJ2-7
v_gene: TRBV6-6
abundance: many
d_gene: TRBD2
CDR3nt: TGTGCCAGCAGTTACTCGATCCAGCGGGGGGACCACGAGCAGTACTTC
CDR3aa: CASSYSIQRGDHEQYF

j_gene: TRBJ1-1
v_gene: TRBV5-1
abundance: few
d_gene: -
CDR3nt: TGCGCCAGCAGCGCGCTCCAGCTGAACACTGAAGCTTTCTTT
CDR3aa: CASSALQLNTEAFF

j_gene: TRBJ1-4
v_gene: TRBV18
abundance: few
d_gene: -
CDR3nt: TGTGCCAGCTCACCTGCCCAGGGCACTGGCCTCGAAAAACTGTTTTTT
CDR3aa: CASSPAQGTGLEKLFF